Below, 5 T cell receptor beta chains from the same sample are listed, as sequenced in a study of T-cell reconstitution after alpha-beta-depleted transplantation in children. TCRbeta library preparation incorporated unique molecular identifiers. MiXCR was run by TCRdb on the PCR reads, yielding one entry per CDR3 protein. The table has about 190,000 distinct CDR3 sequences, about 6.4% seen once. The sample was PBMCs from the stem cell graft donor, taken from the stem cell graft. The source of these receptors is a human donor who donated a stem cell graft to a child with Wiskott-Aldrich syndrome.

There are many counts of this clonotype. The chain is built from TRBV20-1 and TRBJ2-3; 9 nucleotides line up with TRBD2. This CDR3 contains 16 residues. CDR1 and CDR2 (germline): DFQATT, SNEGSKA (reference sequence). The V and J ends lost 0 bases and 4 bases, in that order; junction bases with no gene match: 8. CDR3 residues: CSAREREGTGSDTQYF. The CDR3, as DNA: TGCAGTGCTAGAGAGCGGGAGGGAACCGGATCAGATACGCAGTATTTT.

There are many counts of this clonotype. The V call is TRBV14, the J call TRBJ2-1; D might be TRBD1 or TRBD2, each matching 7 bases. The CDR3 totals 16 residues. V was shortened by 5 bases and J by 3 bases, with 17 bases between the two germline ends. Germline CDR1 is SGHDN and CDR2 is FVKESK. Here the CDR3 reads CASSSGGGRFYNEQFF. For the CDR3, the DNA is TGTGCCAGCAGCTCAGGGGGGGGGCGTTTCTACAATGAGCAGTTCTTC.

This clonotype was recorded at least ten times. The V gene is TRBV7-2, the J gene TRBJ1-4; D ambiguous. This CDR3 is built from 15 residues. CDR1 is SGHTA, CDR2 FQGNSA, per germline. Trimming removed 1 base from V and 3 bases from J, with 9 bases in between. DNA for the CDR3: TGTGCCAGCAGCTTAGGAATGTCAGCTAATGAAAAACTGTTTTTT. Its protein is CASSLGMSANEKLFF.

This clonotype has more than one count but fewer than ten. The chain combines TRBV7-9 with TRBJ2-5; TRBD1 aligns across 8 bases. V shed 4 bases, J shed 4 bases, and the junction held 11 bases outside the gene matches. This CDR3 has 16 residues. Per the germline V gene, CDR1 is SEHNR and CDR2 is FQNEAQ (reference sequence). CDR3 region: CASSSVIQGARETQYF. For the CDR3, the DNA is TGTGCCAGCAGCTCAGTCATCCAGGGGGCAAGAGAGACCCAGTACTTC.

This clonotype came up many times. J is TRBJ2-3 and V is TRBV18; perhaps TRBD1 as D (6 bases). V lost 2 bases and J lost 2, with 11 bases in between. The CDR3 is made up of 15 amino acids. Germline V gene data show CDR1 as KGHSH and CDR2 as LQKENI. Written as DNA, the CDR3 is TGTGCCAGCTCACCAATTCAGGGGTCCACAGATACGCAGTATTTT. This encodes CASSPIQGSTDTQYF.